The 6 T cell receptor beta chains in this list originate from one sample, sequenced in a study of lymphopenia after photon versus proton radiotherapy. The table came from immunoSEQ multiplex PCR; TCRdb's copy has only in-frame clones and leaves some out. The sample yields around 35,000 clones, under 90% seen once. Sequencing was performed on peripheral blood, taken from a patient treated with photon-based radiotherapy. All receptors come from a middle-aged man with gastric cancer.

This sequence joins TRBV7-9 and TRBJ2-7, with D maybe TRBD2 (6 bases). CDR3 length: 14 amino acids. CDR1 and CDR2 (germline): SEHNR, FQNEAQ (reference sequence). The ends were cut back, 5 bases at V and 1 base at J, with 12 bases in the middle. CDR3 residues: CASSDGGGSYEQYF. Here the CDR3 DNA reads TGTGCCAGCAGCGACGGGGGAGGTTCCTACGAGCAGTACTTC. The full variable domain, rest sourced from reference TRBV7-9 and TRBJ2-7, is DTGVSQNPRHKITKRGQNVTFRCDPISEHNRLYWYRQTLGQGPEFLTYFQNEAQLEKSRLLSDRFSAERPKGSFSTLEIQRTEQGDSAMYLCASSDGGGSYEQYFGPGTRLTVT.

The J gene is TRBJ1-3, the V gene TRBV27; no clear D gene. The V end lost 4 bases, the J end lost 1 base, and 5 bases lay between the germline ends. The CDR3 is made up of 13 amino acids. From germline, CDR1 is MNHEY and CDR2 SMNVEV (reference sequence). CDR3 loop: CASSSGSGNTIYF. The DNA of the CDR3 is TGTGCCAGCAGTTCTGGTTCTGGAAACACCATATATTTT.

V is TRBV6-4 and J is TRBJ2-1, with 9 bases identical to TRBD2. CDR1 and CDR2 (germline): MRHNA, SNTAGT. This CDR3 spans 17 amino acids. Trimming removed 3 bases from V and 7 bases from J; junction bases left unmatched: 13. CDR3 nucleotide sequence: TGTGCCAGCAGTGAGGGGTTCGGGCTAGCGGGAAGGAATGAGCAGTTCTTC. Protein product: CASSEGFGLAGRNEQFF.

The J gene is TRBJ2-7, the V gene TRBV19; 10 nucleotides agree with TRBD1. With 4 bases clipped from V and 1 base from J, the junction kept 4 bases outside the gene matches. The CDR3 contains 15 residues. Per germline, CDR1 LNHDA and CDR2 SQIVND (reference sequence). DNA for the CDR3: TGTGCCAGTAGTAGAGACAGGGGGCGTTCCTACGAGCAGTACTTC. Its translation is CASSRDRGRSYEQYF.

This chain joins TRBV4-1 and TRBJ1-2; D is ambiguous. The CDR3 consists of 14 residues. Germline V gene lookup returns CDR1 MGHRA and CDR2 YSYEKL. Trimming took 1 base from V and 7 from J, leaving 13 bases between them. In nucleotides, the CDR3 is TGCGCCAGCAGCCAAGTTTCGGCAGAAGGTGGCTACACCTTC. Its translation is CASSQVSAEGGYTF.

The chain recombines TRBV10-2 with TRBJ1-3; no reliable D call. CDR3 length equals 14 residues. CDR1 WSHSY and CDR2 SAAADI come from the germline V gene. With 6 bases removed from V and 2 bases from J, the gap between germline ends came to 11 bases. The CDR3 reads CASRRTEAGNTIYF. CDR3 DNA sequence: TGCGCCAGCAGACGTACGGAGGCTGGAAACACCATATATTTT.